Each of the 29 T cell receptor beta chains below was sequenced from the same sample in a study of OX40 agonist ivuxolimab in advanced cancers. Only in-frame clones appear in the TCRdb table, and some are missing; sequencing was by immunoSEQ multiplex PCR. The profile shows more than 45,000 clones, roughly 83% of them singletons. The material sequenced was CD4+ or CD8+ T cells sorted from blood, taken in a trial of the OX40 agonist ivuxolimab. These receptors originate from an adult with an advanced solid tumor such as melanoma, head and neck, liver or kidney cancer.

The V call is TRBV5-1, the J call TRBJ2-4, with D perhaps TRBD1 (6 bases). With 4 bases removed from V and 2 bases from J, the gap between germline ends came to 13 bases. CDR1 SGHRS and CDR2 YFSETQ come from the germline V gene. This CDR3 has 15 amino acids. CDR3 DNA sequence: TGCGCCAGCAGCCCTAGTTGGGGGCCCAAAAACATTCAGTACTTC. The encoded protein is CASSPSWGPKNIQYF.

The chain is built from TRBV5-1 and TRBJ1-1; D is ambiguous. Germline values: CDR1 SGHRS, CDR2 YFSETQ. Trimming took off 0 bases at V and 4 bases at J, with 7 bases between the two ends. CDR3 length: 13 amino acids. The CDR3 is CASSLGRATEAFF. DNA of the CDR3: TGCGCCAGCAGCTTGGGTCGGGCCACTGAAGCTTTCTTT.

V is TRBV23-1 and J is TRBJ1-6; TRBD1 agrees at 8 bases. TRBV23-1 belongs to the ORF category, with a function that is uncertain. The V gene end was trimmed by 3 bases and the J gene end by 7 bases; junction bases not matched to a gene: 8. This CDR3 has 16 residues. This CDR3 is CASSHGQGGSNSPLHF. CDR3 coding DNA: TGCGCCAGCAGTCACGGACAGGGCGGCTCCAATTCACCCCTCCACTTT.

This chain connects TRBV13 to TRBJ2-1; D gene unclear. The CDR3 spans 12 residues. Trimming cost V 2 bases and J 6 bases, with 5 bases left between them. Germline assignment: CDR1 PRHDT and CDR2 FYEKMQ (reference sequence). CDR3 amino acids: CASSLLGNEQFF. CDR3 nucleotides: TGTGCCAGCAGCTTACTGGGCAATGAGCAGTTCTTC.

V usage is TRBV5-4 and J usage is TRBJ1-1, with D perhaps TRBD1 (5 bases). CDR1 and CDR2 from the germline V gene are SGHNT and YYREEE (reference sequence). V dropped 0 bases and J dropped 6 bases, with 15 bases sitting between them. There are 15 residues in the CDR3. The CDR3 DNA sequence: TGTGCCAGCAGCTTGGTTGGGGGGGACGGCCCTGAAGCTTTCTTT. It yields the protein CASSLVGGDGPEAFF.

This clone was seen a few times. The V call is TRBV21-1, the J call TRBJ2-1. TRBV21-1 is a pseudogene locus. This CDR3 contains 11 residues. The CDR3 loop is CASSKINEQFF. As DNA, the CDR3 is TGTGCCAGCAGCAAAATCAATGAGCAGTTCTTC.

V usage is TRBV18 and J usage is TRBJ2-1, with 11 bases matching TRBD2. Germline assignment: CDR1 KGHSH and CDR2 LQKENI. The J segment lost 7 bases and the V segment lost 3 bases, leaving 8 bases of the junction unmatched. The CDR3 totals 16 residues. The CDR3 sequence: CASSPGTSGLGNEQFF. CDR3 in DNA: TGTGCCAGCTCACCCGGGACTAGCGGATTGGGGAATGAGCAGTTCTTC.

The gene calls are TRBV9 and TRBJ1-4, with TRBD1 matching 9 bases. Germline V lookup: CDR1 SGDLS, CDR2 YYNGEE. V shed 3 bases and J 10 bases; nucleotides not matched to a gene: 10. CDR3 length: 15 amino acids. CDR3 in amino acids: CASSARTGDVGKLFF. CDR3 nucleotides: TGTGCCAGCAGCGCTCGGACAGGGGACGTCGGAAAACTGTTTTTT.

This chain links TRBV6-5 with TRBJ2-7; D not resolved. The CDR3 spans 11 residues. V was shortened by 0 bases and J by 7 bases, with 4 bases between the two germline ends. Looked up from germline, CDR1 is MNHEY and CDR2 is SVGAGI. Here the CDR3 reads CASSYSDEQYF. The CDR3, as DNA: TGTGCCAGCAGTTACTCGGATGAGCAGTACTTC.

V and J are TRBV11-2 and TRBJ2-1, with 9 bases fitting TRBD2. J was trimmed by 9 bases and V by 3 bases; bases with no gene match: 9. Germline values: CDR1 SGHAT, CDR2 FQNNGV. This CDR3 is built from 15 residues. CDR3 protein: CASSFSSGRGVEQFF. In DNA form, the CDR3 reads TGTGCCAGCAGCTTCAGTAGCGGGAGAGGGGTTGAGCAGTTCTTC.

The chain combines TRBV5-5 with TRBJ2-2; 12 positions agree with TRBD1. Germline-derived CDR1 and CDR2 are SGHKS and YYEKEE (reference sequence). J lost 4 bases, V lost 3 bases, and 1 base had no gene match. The CDR3 sequence is 15 residues long. CDR3 residues: CASSSGQGATGELFF. Here the CDR3 DNA reads TGTGCCAGCAGCTCGGGACAGGGGGCCACCGGGGAGCTGTTTTTT.

The J gene is TRBJ1-1, the V gene TRBV5-1; D remains unclear. V shed 4 bases and J shed 4 bases, with 14 bases lying between them. The CDR3 runs 14 residues. CDR1 and CDR2 (germline): SGHRS, YFSETQ. CDR3 DNA: TGCGCCAGCAGCAAAGAAACAGTCGGCACTGAAGCTTTCTTT. Its protein product is CASSKETVGTEAFF.

The CDR3 region is CASSVEARTSTDTQYF. In DNA form, the CDR3 reads TGTGCCAGCAGCGTAGAGGCACGCACTAGCACAGATACGCAGTATTTT. The gene calls are TRBV9 and TRBJ2-3, with no clear D. Germline V lookup: CDR1 SGDLS, CDR2 YYNGEE. V was pared by 0 bases and J by 0 bases, with 11 bases between. CDR3 length: 16 residues. Drawing the rest from reference TRBV9 and TRBJ2-3, the complete variable domain is DSGVTQTPKHLITATGQRVTLRCSPRSGDLSVYWYQQSLDQGLQFLIQYYNGEERAKGNILERFSAQQFPDLHSELNLSSLELGDSALYFCASSVEARTSTDTQYFGPGTRLTVL.

In its sample, this clone is medium-sized (0.01 to 0.1%). This chain joins TRBV7-9 and TRBJ2-3; 7 nucleotides line up with TRBD2. V lost 5 bases to trimming and J lost 9 bases; unmatched junction nucleotides: 5. Germline V gene lookup returns CDR1 SEHNR and CDR2 FQNEAQ (reference sequence). This CDR3 has 12 residues. Here the CDR3 DNA reads TGTGCCAGCAGCCTGGAGCGGGAAACGCAGTATTTT. This gives the protein CASSLERETQYF.

This sequence joins TRBV19 and TRBJ2-2, with 13 bases matching TRBD2. With V trimmed by 5 bases and J by 3 bases, 6 bases remained unmatched. The germline CDR1 and CDR2 sequences are LNHDA and SQIVND (reference sequence). This CDR3 contains 17 residues. The CDR3 sequence is CASSRTSGGGYTGELFF. The CDR3 coding sequence is TGTGCCAGTAGTCGGACTAGCGGGGGCGGATACACCGGGGAGCTGTTTTTT.

The chain couples TRBV19 to TRBJ1-1, with TRBD1 matching over 8 bases. The CDR3 is made up of 18 amino acids. Germline CDR1 reads LNHDA; CDR2 reads SQIVND (reference sequence). J lost 1 base, V lost 3 bases, and 13 bases had no gene match. Written as DNA, the CDR3 is TGTGCCAGTAGTATTAGGGTTCGGACAGGGCGGCGGAACACTGAAGCTTTCTTT. It encodes CASSIRVRTGRRNTEAFF.

This CDR3 is CATSRDRGREQYF. The CDR3 nucleotides are TGTGCCACCAGCAGAGACAGGGGGCGAGAGCAGTACTTC. V and J are TRBV15 and TRBJ2-7, with 8 bases aligning to TRBD1. This CDR3 spans 13 amino acids. The trim removed 0 bases at V and 7 bases at J, leaving 2 bases unmatched. Germline lookup yields CDR1 LNHNV and CDR2 YYDKDF (reference sequence). Full variable domain (missing parts from reference TRBV15 and TRBJ2-7): DAMVIQNPRYQVTQFGKPVTLSCSQTLNHNVMYWYQQKSSQAPKLLFHYYDKDFNNEADTPDNFQSRRPNTSFCFLDIRSPGLGDTAMYLCATSRDRGREQYFGPGTRLTVT.

The J gene is TRBJ2-1, the V gene TRBV7-2; D gene unclear. The CDR3 runs to 13 residues. Trimming removed 0 bases from V and 9 bases from J, with 9 bases in between. Germline CDR1 SGHTA, CDR2 FQGNSA. The DNA of the CDR3 is TGTGCCAGCAGCTTAGCGGTAGTATCTGAGCAGTTCTTC. Amino acids: CASSLAVVSEQFF.

The rearrangement joins TRBV19 to TRBJ2-5; 7 nucleotides match TRBD2. The CDR3 is 15 residues long. Germline values: CDR1 LNHDA, CDR2 SQIVND (reference sequence). With 7 bases clipped from V and 2 bases from J, the junction kept 10 bases outside the gene matches. The CDR3 protein is CASNGYGGGQETQYF. For the CDR3, the DNA is TGTGCCAGTAATGGCTATGGCGGGGGTCAAGAGACCCAGTACTTC.

The chain recombines TRBV20-1 with TRBJ2-3; D call uncertain. CDR1 and CDR2 from the germline V gene are DFQATT and SNEGSKA (reference sequence). The length of the CDR3 is 11 residues. V was trimmed by 5 bases and J by 5 bases, leaving 8 bases between them. The CDR3 is CSAPQRDTQYF. The CDR3 bases are TGCAGTGCTCCTCAGAGAGATACGCAGTATTTT.

J is TRBJ2-3 and V is TRBV2, with 12 bases aligning to TRBD2. From germline, CDR1 is SNHLY and CDR2 FYNNEI. The CDR3 runs 15 residues. V shed 6 bases, J shed 5 bases, and the junction held 6 bases outside the gene matches. This chain's CDR3 is CASRGRTSGEDTQYF. CDR3 nucleotides: TGTGCCAGCAGGGGGCGGACTAGCGGGGAAGATACGCAGTATTTT.

J is TRBJ2-3 and V is TRBV18; 8 bases agree with TRBD1. V lost 2 bases and J lost 6; bases outside the gene matches: 7. This CDR3 is built from 15 residues. Looked up from germline, CDR1 is KGHSH and CDR2 is LQKENI. The CDR3 sequence: CASSPGGQGGDTQYF. Here the CDR3 DNA reads TGTGCCAGCTCACCAGGAGGACAGGGAGGCGATACGCAGTATTTT.

This sequence joins TRBV9 and TRBJ2-1; tentative D call: TRBD1 (6 bases). The CDR3 consists of 16 residues. Germline values: CDR1 SGDLS, CDR2 YYNGEE. V lost 3 bases, J lost 4 bases, and 17 bases lay in between. The CDR3 sequence is CASSAPQGPSYNEQFF. The CDR3 nucleotides are TGTGCCAGCAGCGCCCCCCAGGGGCCCTCATACAATGAGCAGTTCTTC.

The table lists this clone with a few counts. The gene calls are TRBV5-1 and TRBJ2-7; D gene uncertain. Germline CDR1 reads SGHRS; CDR2 reads YFSETQ. V lost 0 bases, J lost 7 bases, and 14 bases lay in between. There are 14 residues in the CDR3. The CDR3 sequence: CASSLELSAGEQYF. In DNA form, the CDR3 reads TGCGCCAGCAGCTTGGAGCTCTCCGCCGGGGAGCAGTACTTC.

The sample holds one count of this clone. This sequence joins TRBV7-6 and TRBJ2-5, with a weak D call TRBD1 (5 bases). The CDR3 spans 14 residues. V shed 1 base and J shed 5 bases, with 11 bases lying between them. Looked up from germline, CDR1 is SGHVS and CDR2 is FNYEAQ. CDR3 amino acids: CASSLDTGWETQYF. The CDR3 DNA reads TGTGCCAGCAGCTTAGATACAGGATGGGAGACCCAGTACTTC.

The V call is TRBV7-9, the J call TRBJ1-6; D call uncertain. Germline V gives CDR1 SEHNR, CDR2 FQNEAQ (reference sequence). The CDR3 runs to 14 residues. The ends were cut back, 4 bases at V and 3 bases at J, with 7 bases in the middle. CDR3 protein: CASSSGDYNSPLHF. The CDR3 coding sequence is TGTGCCAGCAGCTCCGGGGACTATAATTCACCCCTCCACTTT.

This chain connects TRBV6-6 to TRBJ2-7; 9 bases match TRBD1. Germline-derived CDR1 and CDR2 are MNHNY and SVGAGI (reference sequence). The V gene end was trimmed by 0 bases and the J gene end by 5 bases; junction bases not matched to a gene: 5. The CDR3 is made up of 15 amino acids. CDR3: CASSYSGTGPHEQYF. DNA for the CDR3: TGTGCCAGCAGTTACTCGGGGACAGGGCCTCACGAGCAGTACTTC.

The rearrangement links TRBV5-1 to TRBJ1-2, with D maybe TRBD1 (5 bases). The V gene's germline CDR1 is SGHRS and CDR2 YFSETQ. Trimming cost V 4 bases and J 8 bases, with 18 bases left between them. CDR3 size: 14 residues. The CDR3 region is CASSPFDRPGGYTF. CDR3 DNA sequence: TGCGCCAGCAGCCCGTTTGACAGACCGGGAGGCTACACCTTC.

The chain combines TRBV7-2 with TRBJ2-3; 9 bases are shared with TRBD2. V lost 3 bases to trimming and J lost 1 base; unmatched junction nucleotides: 11. Germline loops: CDR1 SGHTA, CDR2 FQGNSA. This CDR3 has 18 residues. This chain's CDR3 is CASSFRTSARVGTDTQYF. The CDR3 nucleotides read TGTGCCAGCAGCTTCCGGACTAGCGCCCGAGTGGGCACAGATACGCAGTATTTT. The full variable domain, completed using reference TRBV7-2 and TRBJ2-3, is GAGVSQSPSNKVTEKGKDVELRCDPISGHTALYWYRQSLGQGLEFLIYFQGNSAPDKSGLPSDRFSAERTGGSVSTLTIQRTQQEDSAVYLCASSFRTSARVGTDTQYFGPGTRLTVL.